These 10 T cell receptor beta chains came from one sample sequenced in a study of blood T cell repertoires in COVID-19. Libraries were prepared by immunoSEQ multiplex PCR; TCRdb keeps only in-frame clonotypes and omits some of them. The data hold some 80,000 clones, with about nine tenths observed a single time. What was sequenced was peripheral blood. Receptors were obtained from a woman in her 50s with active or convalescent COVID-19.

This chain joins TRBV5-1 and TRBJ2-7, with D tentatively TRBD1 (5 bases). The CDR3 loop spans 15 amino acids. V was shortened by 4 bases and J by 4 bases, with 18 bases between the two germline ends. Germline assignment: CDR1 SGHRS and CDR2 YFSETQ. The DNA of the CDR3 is TGCGCCAGCAGCCCGGGTGGTCAGGGTGGTTACGAGCAGTACTTC. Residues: CASSPGGQGGYEQYF.

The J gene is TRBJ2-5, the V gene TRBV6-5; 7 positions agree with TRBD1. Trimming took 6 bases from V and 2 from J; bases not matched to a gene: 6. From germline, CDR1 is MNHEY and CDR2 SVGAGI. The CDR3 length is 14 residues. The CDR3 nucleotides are TGTGCCAGCAGATCAACGGGACAGCAAGAGACCCAGTACTTC. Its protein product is CASRSTGQQETQYF.

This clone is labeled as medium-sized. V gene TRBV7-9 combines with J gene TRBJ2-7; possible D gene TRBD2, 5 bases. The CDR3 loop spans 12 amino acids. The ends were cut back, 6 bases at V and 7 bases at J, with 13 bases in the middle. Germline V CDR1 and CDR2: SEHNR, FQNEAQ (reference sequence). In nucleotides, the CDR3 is TGTGCCAGCAGTTCGGGGTACGTAGAGCAGTACTTC. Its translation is CASSSGYVEQYF. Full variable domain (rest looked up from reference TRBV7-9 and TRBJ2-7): DTGVSQNPRHKITKRGQNVTFRCDPISEHNRLYWYRQTLGQGPEFLTYFQNEAQLEKSRLLSDRFSAERPKGSFSTLEIQRTEQGDSAMYLCASSSGYVEQYFGPGTRLTVT.

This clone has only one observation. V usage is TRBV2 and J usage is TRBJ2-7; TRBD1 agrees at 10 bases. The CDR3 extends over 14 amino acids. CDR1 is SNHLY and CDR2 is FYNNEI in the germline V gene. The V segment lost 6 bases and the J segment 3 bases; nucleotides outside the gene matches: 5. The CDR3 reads CASRSTGGGYEQYF. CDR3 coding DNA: TGTGCCAGCAGGTCGACAGGGGGCGGCTACGAGCAGTACTTC.

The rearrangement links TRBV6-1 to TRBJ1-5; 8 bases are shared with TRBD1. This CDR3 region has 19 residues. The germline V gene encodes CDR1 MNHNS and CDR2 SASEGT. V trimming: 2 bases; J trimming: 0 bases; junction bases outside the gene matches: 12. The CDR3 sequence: CASSEQGAEGLASNQPQHF. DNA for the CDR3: TGTGCCAGCAGTGAACAGGGGGCGGAGGGCCTCGCTAGCAATCAGCCCCAGCATTTT.

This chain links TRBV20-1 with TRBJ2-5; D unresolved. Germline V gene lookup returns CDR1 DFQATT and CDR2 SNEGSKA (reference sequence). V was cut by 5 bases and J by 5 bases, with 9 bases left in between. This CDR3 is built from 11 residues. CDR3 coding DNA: TGCAGTGCTTTAGTGAGGGAGACCCAGTACTTC. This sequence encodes CSALVRETQYF.

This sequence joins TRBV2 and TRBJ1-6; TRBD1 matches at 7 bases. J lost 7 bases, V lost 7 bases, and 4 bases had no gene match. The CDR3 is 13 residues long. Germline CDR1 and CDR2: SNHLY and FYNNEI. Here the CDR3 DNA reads TGTGCCAGCAACCAGGGGGAAAATTCACCCCTCCACTTT. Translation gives CASNQGENSPLHF.

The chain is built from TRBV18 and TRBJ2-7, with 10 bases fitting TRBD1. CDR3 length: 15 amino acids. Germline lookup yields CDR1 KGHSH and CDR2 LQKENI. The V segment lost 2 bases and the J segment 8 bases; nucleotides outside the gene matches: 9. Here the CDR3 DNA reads TGTGCCAGCTCACCAACCCCGGACAGGGGGTCCCAGCAGTACTTC. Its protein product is CASSPTPDRGSQQYF.

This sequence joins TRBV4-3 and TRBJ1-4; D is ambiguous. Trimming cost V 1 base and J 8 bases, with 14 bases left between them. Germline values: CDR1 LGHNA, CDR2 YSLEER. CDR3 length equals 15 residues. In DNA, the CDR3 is TGCGCCAGCAGCCAAGGAGCGGACGGTACCGAAAAACTGTTTTTT. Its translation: CASSQGADGTEKLFF.

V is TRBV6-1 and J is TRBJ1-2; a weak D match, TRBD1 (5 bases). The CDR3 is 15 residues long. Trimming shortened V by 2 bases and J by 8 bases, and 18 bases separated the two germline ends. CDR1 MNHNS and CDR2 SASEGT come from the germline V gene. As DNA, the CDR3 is TGTGCCAGCAGTGAACCGGGACTTCCGAGAGGCGGCTACACCTTC. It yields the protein CASSEPGLPRGGYTF.